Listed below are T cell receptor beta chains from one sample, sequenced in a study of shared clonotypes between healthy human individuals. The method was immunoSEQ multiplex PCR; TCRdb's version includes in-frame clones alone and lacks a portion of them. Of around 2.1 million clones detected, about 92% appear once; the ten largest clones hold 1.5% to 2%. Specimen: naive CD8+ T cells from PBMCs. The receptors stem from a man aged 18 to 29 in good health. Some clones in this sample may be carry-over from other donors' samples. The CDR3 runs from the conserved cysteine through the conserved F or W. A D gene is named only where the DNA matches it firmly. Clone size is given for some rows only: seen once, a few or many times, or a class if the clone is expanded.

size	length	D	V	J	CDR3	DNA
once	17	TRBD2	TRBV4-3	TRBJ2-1	CASSQKTSGAPYNEQFF	TGCGCCAGCAGCCAGAAAACTAGCGGGGCCCCCTACAATGAGCAGTTCTTC
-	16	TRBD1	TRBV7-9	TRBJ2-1	CASSLGGQGGGHEQFF	TGTGCCAGCAGCTTAGGGGGACAGGGTGGCGGGCATGAGCAGTTCTTC
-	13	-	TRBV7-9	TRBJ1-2	CASSSHANYGYTF	TGTGCCAGCAGCTCTCACGCTAACTATGGCTACACCTTC
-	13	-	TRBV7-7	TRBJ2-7	CASSLRTSYEQYF	TGTGCCAGCAGTCTCCGGACTTCCTACGAGCAGTACTTC
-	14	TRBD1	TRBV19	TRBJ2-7	CASSIRQGHYEQYF	TGTGCCAGTAGTATACGACAGGGGCACTACGAGCAGTACTTC
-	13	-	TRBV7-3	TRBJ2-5	CASSLHGRETQYF	TGTGCCAGCAGCTTACACGGCCGAGAGACCCAGTACTTC
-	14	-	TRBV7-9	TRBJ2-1	CASTHGSSYNEQFF	TGTGCCAGCACGCACGGGAGCTCCTACAATGAGCAGTTCTTC
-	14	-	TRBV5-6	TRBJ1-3	CASSWGSSGNTIYF	TGTGCCAGCAGCTGGGGGAGCTCTGGAAACACCATATATTTT
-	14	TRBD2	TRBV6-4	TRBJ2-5	CASSPLAGGETQYF	TGTGCCAGCAGCCCCCTAGCGGGTGGTGAGACCCAGTACTTC
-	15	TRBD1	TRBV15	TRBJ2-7	CATSRTGTGGNEQYF	TGTGCCACCAGCAGAACCGGGACAGGGGGCAACGAGCAGTACTTC
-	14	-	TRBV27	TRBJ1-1	CASSFGGSDTEAFF	TGTGCCAGCAGTTTCGGAGGAAGTGACACTGAAGCTTTCTTT
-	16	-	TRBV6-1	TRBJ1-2	CASSEAPEVWLYGYTF	TGTGCCAGCAGTGAAGCGCCGGAGGTTTGGCTCTATGGCTACACCTTC
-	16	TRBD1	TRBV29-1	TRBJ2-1	CSVEDGRQGAGDEQFF	TGCAGCGTTGAAGATGGGCGGCAGGGGGCCGGCGATGAGCAGTTCTTC
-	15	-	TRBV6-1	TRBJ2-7	CASSEVRSPSYEQYF	TGTGCCAGCAGTGAAGTGAGGAGTCCCTCCTACGAGCAGTACTTC
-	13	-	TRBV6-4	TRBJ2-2	CASRATNTGELFF	TGTGCCAGCAGAGCTACGAACACCGGGGAGCTGTTTTTT
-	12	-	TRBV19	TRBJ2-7	CASSIDGYEQYF	TGTGCCAGTAGTATCGACGGGTACGAGCAGTACTTC
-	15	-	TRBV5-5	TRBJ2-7	CASSVRHLLGHEQYF	TGTGCCAGCAGCGTCCGGCACCTTCTGGGACACGAGCAGTACTTC
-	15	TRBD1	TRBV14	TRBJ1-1	CASSVTGFMNTEAFF	TGTGCCAGCAGCGTGACAGGGTTTATGAACACTGAAGCTTTCTTT
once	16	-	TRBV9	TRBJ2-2	CASSEGAGPRAGELFF	TGTGCCAGCAGCGAGGGTGCGGGACCTCGGGCCGGGGAGCTGTTTTTT
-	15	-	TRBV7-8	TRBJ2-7	CASSPTSARSDEQYF	TGTGCCAGCAGCCCTACCTCGGCGCGTTCGGACGAGCAGTACTTC
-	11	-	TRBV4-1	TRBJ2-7	CASSQDFEQYF	TGCGCCAGCAGCCAAGATTTCGAGCAGTACTTC
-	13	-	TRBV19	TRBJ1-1	CASSMAGATEAFF	TGTGCCAGTAGTATGGCAGGGGCCACTGAAGCTTTCTTT
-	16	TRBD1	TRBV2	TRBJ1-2	CASSEVPLKDRGGYTF	TGTGCCAGCAGTGAAGTCCCCTTGAAGGACAGGGGTGGCTACACCTTC